The 27 T cell receptor beta chains presented below share a single source sample, sequenced in a study of T cells in Graves' hyperthyroidism and ophthalmopathy. Researchers took RNA transcripts and amplified the TCR beta CDR3 regions from them. Researchers ran a first-round RT-PCR on the TCR CDR3 using the HTBI primer set. MiXCR was run by TCRdb on the multiplex PCR reads, yielding one entry per CDR3 protein. The repertoire has over 250,000 distinct CDR3 sequences, less than 30% of them found once; the top ten carry roughly 24%. Sequencing was carried out using blood. The receptors were sampled from a man aged 35 to 55 with Graves' hyperthyroidism that later progressed to Graves' ophthalmopathy.

The table lists this clonotype with many counts. V usage is TRBV19 and J usage is TRBJ1-5; 9 positions agree with TRBD1. V was pared by 5 bases and J by 7 bases, with 9 bases of the junction left unmatched. This CDR3 region has 15 residues. CDR1 is LNHDA and CDR2 is SQIVND in the germline V gene (reference sequence). CDR3 in amino acids: CASSQNRGPLQPQHF. Here the CDR3 DNA reads TGTGCCAGTAGTCAAAACAGGGGGCCCCTCCAGCCCCAGCATTTT.

The gene calls are TRBV9 and TRBJ2-7; 14 positions agree with TRBD2. The CDR3 totals 17 residues. The trim removed 0 bases at V and 6 bases at J, leaving 8 bases unmatched. Per the germline V gene, CDR1 is SGDLS and CDR2 is YYNGEE. The chain's CDR3 is CASSVAGLAGGYSEQYF. CDR3 nucleotides: TGTGCCAGCAGCGTAGCTGGACTAGCGGGAGGATACTCCGAGCAGTACTTC.

The CDR3 DNA reads as TGTGCCAGCAGTGACTCGGAAGGCCCCGCCGTTTTAGAGGAGCAGTTCTTC. Translated: CASSDSEGPAVLEEQFF. The rearrangement joins TRBV6-4 to TRBJ2-1; D uncertain. The CDR3 runs 17 residues. The V and J ends lost 0 bases and 10 bases respectively, with 22 bases between them. Germline loops: CDR1 MRHNA, CDR2 SNTAGT.

This clonotype was recorded only once. A much more abundant neighbour one base away suggests this may be a read error. The rearrangement uses TRBV7-2 and TRBJ2-5; D ambiguous. The V end lost 4 bases, the J end lost 7 bases, and 7 bases lay between the germline ends. The germline CDR1 and CDR2 sequences are SGHTA and FQGNSA. This CDR3 is 11 amino acids long. The DNA of the CDR3 is TGTGCCAGCAGCTCCGTCGGGACCCAGTACTTC. This sequence encodes CASSSVGTQYF.

Many counts were recorded for this clonotype. A much larger clone differs by one base, so this may be a read error. This rearrangement joins TRBV5-5 to TRBJ2-5; no firm D call. The CDR3 loop spans 12 amino acids. Germline lookup yields CDR1 SGHKS and CDR2 YYEKEE (reference sequence). CDR3 in amino acids: CAGSRDEETQYF. DNA for the CDR3: TGTGCCGGCAGCCGCGACGAAGAGACCCAGTACTTC.

This clonotype was seen many times. The V call is TRBV24-1, the J call TRBJ2-7, with 11 bases aligning to TRBD1. V was clipped by 6 bases and J by 6 bases; unmatched bases: 3. The CDR3 extends over 13 amino acids. Germline V gene sequence: CDR1 KGHDR, CDR2 SFDVKD. The CDR3 loop is CATSRTGGVEQYF. Written as DNA, the CDR3 is TGTGCCACCAGTCGGACAGGGGGCGTCGAGCAGTACTTC.

The gene calls are TRBV20-1 and TRBJ1-1; D is ambiguous. Germline V lookup: CDR1 DFQATT, CDR2 SNEGSKA (reference sequence). V lost 3 bases and J lost 10, with 12 bases in between. The CDR3 is made up of 11 amino acids. In nucleotides, the CDR3 is TGCAGTGCTAGTTCTGGAACTCTAGCTTTCTTT. Its protein is CSASSGTLAFF.

This clonotype was counted at least ten times. The V gene is TRBV7-9, the J gene TRBJ1-2; D remains ambiguous. This CDR3 region has 13 residues. The V end lost 5 bases, the J end lost 4 bases, and 11 bases lay between the germline ends. Germline V lookup: CDR1 SEHNR, CDR2 FQNEAQ (reference sequence). For the CDR3, the DNA is TGTGCCAGCAGCAGCGGGGTTATCTATGGCTACACCTTC. As protein: CASSSGVIYGYTF.

This clonotype was recorded a few times. The CDR3 bases are TGCGCCAGCAGCGCCGGGGGACACCGCTACGAGCAGTACTTC. Protein: CASSAGGHRYEQYF. The gene calls are TRBV5-1 and TRBJ2-7; D may correspond to TRBD1 or TRBD2 (6 bases each). The CDR3 runs to 14 residues. Germline CDR1 SGHRS, CDR2 YFSETQ. The V gene lost 4 bases and the J gene lost 3 bases, with 14 bases spanning the gap.

Of note for this clonotype: The junction and the germline gene differ at one end; a read error may be behind it. The rearrangement links TRBV2 to TRBJ2-2, with D perhaps matching TRBD1 (5 bases). This CDR3 is built from 16 residues. Germline V gene data show CDR1 as SNHLY and CDR2 as FYNNEI. CDR3 coding DNA: TGTGCCGGCAGTTCGTCAGGGTTTACGAACACCGGGGAGCTGTTTTTT. It is translated as CAGSSSGFTNTGELFF. The whole variable domain, remainder taken from reference TRBV2 and TRBJ2-2, is EPEVTQTPSHQVTQMGQEVILRCVPISNHLYFYWYRQILGQKVEFLVSFYNNEISEKSEIFDDQFSVERPDGSNFTLKIRSTKLEDSAMYFCAGSSSGFTNTGELFFGEGSRLTVL.

The genes are TRBV29-1 and TRBJ2-5; TRBD2 matches 7 bases. The CDR3 covers 13 residues. With 4 bases clipped from V and 5 bases from J, the junction kept 7 bases outside the gene matches. Germline loops: CDR1 SQVTM, CDR2 ANQGSEA. CDR3 in amino acids: CSVVAGVGETQYF. The DNA for the CDR3 is TGCAGCGTTGTCGCGGGAGTGGGTGAGACCCAGTACTTC. The variable domain in full, completed from reference TRBV29-1 and TRBJ2-5, reads SAVISQKPSRDICQRGTSLTIQCQVDSQVTMMFWYRQQPGQSLTLIATANQGSEATYESGFVIDKFPISRPNLTFSTLTVSNMSPEDSSIYLCSVVAGVGETQYFGPGTRLLVL.

The chain employs TRBV20-1 and TRBJ1-2, with D possibly TRBD1 on 5 matching bases. The CDR3 loop spans 15 amino acids. Germline-derived CDR1 and CDR2 are DFQATT and SNEGSKA (reference sequence). V shed 0 bases and J shed 4 bases, with 15 bases lying between them. Written as DNA, the CDR3 is TGCAGTGCTAGAGATGGGCAGGGAAGGTCCTATGGCTACACCTTC. Translation: CSARDGQGRSYGYTF.

The chain is built from TRBV6-1 and TRBJ1-1; D perhaps matches TRBD1 (5 bases). CDR1 and CDR2 (germline): MNHNS, SASEGT. V lost 9 bases and J lost 3, with 17 bases in between. The CDR3 extends over 14 amino acids. The chain's CDR3 is CASLYLGTDTEAFF. CDR3 DNA: TGTGCCAGTCTATATCTAGGGACGGACACTGAAGCTTTCTTT.

The chain employs TRBV6-1 and TRBJ2-7; D is unclear. This CDR3 is 11 amino acids long. CDR1 and CDR2 from the germline V gene are MNHNS and SASEGT. V lost 1 base and J lost 8, with 6 bases in between. The CDR3 protein is CASSEGQKQYF. CDR3 nucleotide sequence: TGTGCCAGCAGTGAAGGGCAGAAGCAGTACTTC.

Many counts were recorded for this clonotype. This chain links TRBV10-3 with TRBJ2-5; D uncertain. This CDR3 spans 14 amino acids. In germline, CDR1 is ENHRY, CDR2 SYGVKD. Between the trimmed V and J ends, which lost 4 bases and 1 base, there was a span of 10 bases. Here the CDR3 DNA reads TGTGCCATCAGTGGCGGACGCCTCCAAGAGACCCAGTACTTC. This gives the protein CAISGGRLQETQYF.

This clonotype was seen ten or more times. The chain uses TRBV10-1 and TRBJ1-2, with D perhaps matching TRBD1 (6 bases). V was cut by 11 bases and J by 7 bases, with 23 bases left in between. The germline CDR1 and CDR2 sequences are WNHNN and SYGVQD (reference sequence). This CDR3 has 14 residues. CDR3 loop: CAGPSARGAFGYTF. For the CDR3, the DNA is TGCGCCGGGCCGTCGGCGCGGGGGGCGTTTGGCTACACCTTC.

This clonotype was seen a few times. Written as DNA, the CDR3 is TGTGCCAGCAGCGCCACAGGGGTCAAGAACATTCAGTACTTC. It specifies CASSATGVKNIQYF. V gene TRBV11-3 combines with J gene TRBJ2-4; TRBD1 matches 7 bases. The CDR3 sequence is 14 residues long. V lost 5 bases to trimming and J lost 7 bases; unmatched junction nucleotides: 8. In germline, CDR1 is SGHNT, CDR2 YENEEA.

V gene TRBV27 combines with J gene TRBJ1-2; tentatively, D is TRBD1 (6 bases). The CDR3 is 13 residues long. Germline CDR1 and CDR2: MNHEY and SMNVEV (reference sequence). With 8 bases removed from V and 5 bases from J, the gap between germline ends came to 15 bases. CDR3 nucleotide sequence: TGTGCCAGCCGCGGACAGACCTTTTATGGCTACACCTTC. It translates to CASRGQTFYGYTF.

This clonotype was counted many times. The chain couples TRBV6-1 to TRBJ2-5; possible D gene TRBD2, 6 bases. The CDR3 consists of 16 residues. Deletions cut 1 base from V and 5 bases from J, with 17 bases between. The germline V gene has CDR1 MNHNS and CDR2 SASEGT. The DNA of the CDR3 is TGTGCCAGCAGTGAAGACGGGGGTAGGGCAGAGGAGACCCAGTACTTC. Translation: CASSEDGGRAEETQYF.

This clonotype has at least ten counts. The chain couples TRBV4-1 to TRBJ1-5; perhaps TRBD1 as D (6 bases). The CDR3 extends over 17 amino acids. With 2 bases removed from V and 9 bases from J, the gap between germline ends came to 23 bases. Germline CDR1 is MGHRA and CDR2 is YSYEKL. CDR3 residues: CASSQSGASGPARPQHF. In DNA form, the CDR3 reads TGCGCCAGCAGCCAATCAGGGGCAAGTGGTCCCGCCCGGCCCCAGCATTTT.

This clonotype was counted many times. The V gene is TRBV12-3 or TRBV12-4, the J gene TRBJ2-5; D gene ambiguous. CDR3 size: 12 residues. Trimming stripped 0 bases from V and 5 bases from J, with 4 bases between. This CDR3 reads CASSLAVETQYF. For the CDR3, the DNA is TGTGCCAGCAGTTTAGCCGTCGAGACCCAGTACTTC.

This CDR3 is CASSYGQGSWPQHF. DNA of the CDR3: TGTGCCAGCAGTTATGGACAGGGGTCCTGGCCCCAGCATTTT. V and J are TRBV6-2 or TRBV6-3 and TRBJ1-5, with 9 bases identical to TRBD1. J lost 9 bases, V lost 3 bases, and 6 bases had no gene match. This CDR3 comprises 14 residues. Germline CDR1 MNHEY, CDR2 SVGEGT.

This clonotype was seen many times. V gene TRBV15 combines with J gene TRBJ2-5; the D is unclear. Germline V gives CDR1 LNHNV, CDR2 YYDKDF (reference sequence). The CDR3 totals 12 residues. The V and J ends lost 3 bases and 5 bases respectively, with 7 bases between them. For the CDR3, the DNA is TGTGCCACCAGCAGCCGGGCTGAGACCCAGTACTTC. Translated, it gives CATSSRAETQYF. The full variable domain, rest sourced from reference TRBV15 and TRBJ2-5, is DAMVIQNPRYQVTQFGKPVTLSCSQTLNHNVMYWYQQKSSQAPKLLFHYYDKDFNNEADTPDNFQSRRPNTSFCFLDIRSPGLGDTAMYLCATSSRAETQYFGPGTRLLVL.

This clonotype came up a few times. This rearrangement joins TRBV24-1 to TRBJ2-2; D may match TRBD1 or TRBD2 (5 bases each). CDR3 length: 15 residues. The germline gives CDR1 KGHDR, CDR2 SFDVKD. V lost 10 bases to trimming and J lost 1 base, with 15 bases between them. Here the CDR3 DNA reads TGTGCCACGAGACCAGCTGGGGGGAACACCGGGGAGCTGTTTTTT. Its translation is CATRPAGGNTGELFF.

This clonotype was seen repeatedly, ten times or more. This rearrangement joins TRBV20-1 to TRBJ2-7, with D hard to call. The CDR3 totals 11 residues. V shed 5 bases and J shed 3 bases, with 8 bases lying between them. CDR1 is DFQATT, CDR2 SNEGSKA, per germline (reference sequence). The CDR3 is CSAAEIYEQYF. The CDR3 DNA sequence: TGCAGTGCTGCTGAAATCTACGAGCAGTACTTC.

V and J are TRBV12-3 or TRBV12-4 and TRBJ2-7; D gene ambiguous. CDR3 size: 13 residues. Trimming cost V 3 bases and J 3 bases, with 9 bases left between them. DNA of the CDR3: TGTGCCAGCAGTTTCCTAGTTTACTACGAGCAGTACTTC. Translating gives CASSFLVYYEQYF.

At least ten counts were recorded for this clonotype. The chain recombines TRBV7-6 with TRBJ1-1; no reliable D call. The CDR3 is 13 amino acids. The germline gives CDR1 SGHVS, CDR2 FNYEAQ. Trimming cost V 5 bases and J 2 bases, with 9 bases left between them. CDR3 coding DNA: TGTGCCAGCAGCACCGGACCAAACACTGAAGCTTTCTTT. Translated: CASSTGPNTEAFF.